This T cell receptor (beta chain) was identified during a study of cytomegalovirus exposure and HLA in healthy donors. Study results and caveats: Researchers had no immune exposure information except CMV serostatus available.

PCR amplification relied on 60 Vbeta primers (plus 13 Jbeta primers). Using immunoSEQ multiplex PCR, the repertoire was profiled, and TCRdb retains in-frame clones only, with some absent. Found here are about 180,000 clones, around three quarters of them singletons; the top ten hold less than 2.5%. Germline-derived CDR1 and CDR2 are MNHEY and SMNVEV (reference sequence). The ends lost 8 bases at V and 2 bases at J; junction bases unmatched: 6. This CDR3 region has 14 residues. Notes on this clone: Its antigen is still unknown.

The gene calls are TRBV27 and TRBJ2-1; 7 bases are a match to TRBD2. The sample was PBMCs. The receptor was derived from a woman in her twenties or thirties in good health and CMV-seropositive. The CDR3 here is CASGRGSAYNEQFF. CDR3 bases: TGTGCCAGCGGGAGGGGAAGCGCCTACAATGAGCAGTTCTTC.